A selection of T cell receptor beta chains follows, all from one sample in a study of neoadjuvant nivolumab and ipilimumab in lung cancer. Sequencing was performed with immunoSEQ multiplex PCR; in TCRdb, only in-frame clones are kept and a portion is missing. Among 9,500 to 10,000 clones, over 60% were seen once, and the ten largest hold 7.5% to 8%. Source: tumor tissue, taken after neoadjuvant nivolumab, alone or with ipilimumab, at or shortly before surgery. The receptors here all came from an adult with non-small cell lung cancer. Some clones in this sample may be carry-over from other donors' samples. The CDR3 runs from the conserved cysteine through the conserved F or W. Part of the rows lack a size; the others show once, few, many or a class for expanded clones.

V gene	clone size	J gene	CDR3 protein
TRBV15	NA	TRBJ2-7	CATAASGHEQYF
TRBV5-6	NA	TRBJ1-2	CASSSGQGMGDTF
TRBV4-2	NA	TRBJ2-7	CASSLRTGGAYEQYF
TRBV20-1	NA	TRBJ2-7	CSAGTYEQYF
TRBV15	NA	TRBJ2-7	CATRVTGSSYEQYF
TRBV7-2	NA	TRBJ1-1	CASSSRANTEAFF
TRBV2	NA	TRBJ2-7	CASSGDSYEQYF
TRBV9	NA	TRBJ2-3	CASSALAGGPTDTQYF
TRBV18	NA	TRBJ2-1	CASSPMEISSGNEQFF
TRBV7-2	NA	TRBJ2-3	CASSLGQGADTQYF
TRBV11-3	NA	TRBJ2-3	CASSFSLWASTDTQYF
TRBV11-3	few	TRBJ2-7	CATQGGQGSEQYF
TRBV2	NA	TRBJ1-5	CASSGQDREPQHF
TRBV30	once	TRBJ1-1	CAWSLTGGFISRMNTEAFF
TRBV2	NA	TRBJ2-6	CASTEEGFSGANVLTF
TRBV7-2	NA	TRBJ1-2	CASSLAPGDGYTF
TRBV5-1	NA	TRBJ1-2	CASSLLRSYGYTF
TRBV10-3	few	TRBJ2-7	CAIGEWGIYEQYF
TRBV5-1	NA	TRBJ2-1	CASSLVAGLYNEQFF
TRBV7-8	NA	TRBJ1-2	CASSLDTGNYGYTF
TRBV18	NA	TRBJ1-1	CASSRTTGRDTEAFF
TRBV20-1	NA	TRBJ1-2	CSAQRAGGYTF
TRBV18	once	TRBJ2-7	CASSPQQDYEQYF
TRBV11-2	NA	TRBJ1-6	CASSPSDRGNNSPLHF
TRBV5-1	few	TRBJ2-1	CASSLDVAYVGTSRYNEQFF
TRBV14	NA	TRBJ2-7	CASRSTGAYEQYF
TRBV7-3	NA	TRBJ1-1	CASSISTGGEAFF
TRBV5-4	NA	TRBJ2-1	CASSRTSGGYNNEQFF
TRBV10-3	NA	TRBJ1-5	CAISESRDNQPQHF
TRBV18	NA	TRBJ2-7	CASSPPRTSPYEQYF
TRBV6-6	NA	TRBJ2-7	CASSYLWEGAFYEQYF
TRBV6-5	NA	TRBJ2-7	CATRFGRLGYEQYF
TRBV5-1	NA	TRBJ2-1	CASSLGGASYNEQFF
TRBV29-1	NA	TRBJ1-1	CSVVEQGFGTEAFF
TRBV10-3	NA	TRBJ1-2	CAISESANYGYTF
TRBV18	NA	TRBJ1-1	CASSELVTGTGGYNTEAFF
TRBV18	NA	TRBJ2-7	CASSPSVGYEQYF
TRBV6-5	NA	TRBJ2-7	CASSYGGTVREQYF
TRBV6-6	NA	TRBJ2-7	CASSYSNRVEQYF
TRBV5-6	NA	TRBJ2-7	CASSSGFEQYF
TRBV13	NA	TRBJ2-7	CASSSGRDLSYEQYF
TRBV6-5	NA	TRBJ2-7	CASSGGGRMYF
TRBV6-1	NA	TRBJ1-5	CASHRDTSNQPQHF
TRBV6-6	NA	TRBJ1-2	CASSSTGGFYGYTF
TRBV14	NA	TRBJ1-1	CASSPHGGARTEAFF
TRBV5-4	few	TRBJ2-7	CASSFADSYEQYF
TRBV4-3	once	TRBJ1-1	CASSQPTAGGAEAFF
TRBV7-9	NA	TRBJ2-5	CASSTKSPAEETQYF
TRBV7-9	NA	TRBJ2-2	CASSLAPGQGTGELFF
TRBV19	NA	TRBJ1-4	CASSISRVSNEKLFF
TRBV29-1	NA	TRBJ2-1	CSVEGLAGTYNEQFF
TRBV18	NA	TRBJ2-1	CASSPPEGNPDNEQFF
TRBV30	once	TRBJ1-5	CAWSSGVNQPQHF
TRBV10-3	NA	TRBJ1-5	CAISGDSFNQPQHF
TRBV5-6	NA	TRBJ2-3	CASSLVPSGAGTDTQYF
TRBV29-1	NA	TRBJ2-1	CSVEFGLADSYNEQFF
TRBV7-9	NA	TRBJ1-2	CASSFWAPWQGDNYGYTF
TRBV7-9	NA	TRBJ2-2	CASSKGRLQTSGRGVELFF